This T cell receptor beta chain originates from a study of blood T cell repertoires in COVID-19. About the study: PBMCs, B-cell-depleted T cells, or T cells provided the cDNA or gDNA that made up the material.

Germline CDR1 and CDR2: SNHLY and FYNNEI. CDR3 size: 14 residues. Trimming stripped 7 bases from V and 0 bases from J, with 13 bases between. Profiled with immunoSEQ multiplex PCR; TCRdb holds only in-frame clones, not every one. Counted here are 140,000 or so clones, 80% to 90% occurring once; the ten biggest clones make up approximately 9.9%. The chain carries TRBV2 and TRBJ2-7; D might be TRBD2 (5 bases). This TCR was sampled from a woman aged 80 or over with acute or convalescent COVID-19. Input material: peripheral blood. Here the CDR3 DNA reads TGTGCCAGCAAGAAGAACCGGGACTCCTACGAGCAGTACTTC. Amino acid sequence: CASKKNRDSYEQYF.